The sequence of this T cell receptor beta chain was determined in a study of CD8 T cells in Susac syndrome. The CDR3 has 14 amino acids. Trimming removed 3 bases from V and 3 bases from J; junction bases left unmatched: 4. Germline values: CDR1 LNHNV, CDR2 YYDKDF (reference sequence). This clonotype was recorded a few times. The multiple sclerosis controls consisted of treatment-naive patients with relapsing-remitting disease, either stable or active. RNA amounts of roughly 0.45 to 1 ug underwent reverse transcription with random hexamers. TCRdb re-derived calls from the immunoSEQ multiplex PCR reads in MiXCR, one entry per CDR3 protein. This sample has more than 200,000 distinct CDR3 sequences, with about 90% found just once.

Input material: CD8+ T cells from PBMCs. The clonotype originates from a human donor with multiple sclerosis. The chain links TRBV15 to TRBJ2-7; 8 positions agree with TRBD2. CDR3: CATSSTGGGYEQYF. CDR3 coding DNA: TGTGCCACCAGCAGTACGGGAGGGGGCTACGAGCAGTACTTC. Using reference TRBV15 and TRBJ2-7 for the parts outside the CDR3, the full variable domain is DAMVIQNPRYQVTQFGKPVTLSCSQTLNHNVMYWYQQKSSQAPKLLFHYYDKDFNNEADTPDNFQSRRPNTSFCFLDIRSPGLGDTAMYLCATSSTGGGYEQYFGPGTRLTVT.